This T cell receptor beta chain derives from a study of T cell changes during pregnancy in multiple sclerosis (dated by TCRdb to 2018 to 2020). At the level of the whole study: Changes in the T cell repertoire over the course of pregnancy were examined in this study in women with multiple sclerosis.

This clone has a single count. There is no known antigen for this receptor. One base away there is no much larger clone; base qualities are not given. Libraries were built with the immunoSEQ multiplex PCR assay. TCRdb's version of the immuneACCESS table is confined to in-frame rearrangements and falls short of the full clone set. An unresolved V gene accounts for under half of the shortfall where checked; the remainder is of unknown origin. This sample is represented by 90,000 or so clones; approximately 89% of them were singletons. The ten largest clones add up to roughly 1.9% of the sample. This receptor was obtained from a female donor in good health, enrolled as a control in a pregnancy study. Material: peripheral blood, obtained in the first trimester of pregnancy.

The sequenced DNA: TGTGCCAGCAGCTTGGGGCTTCAAGGGGAGCTGTTTTTT. Its coded protein is CASSLGLQGELFF. The sequence is built from TRBV13 and TRBJ2-2, with TRBD1 perhaps the D gene, on 5 matching bases. The CDR3 starts with the cysteine, ends with the phenylalanine, and has 13 residues. The kept DNA is CDR3 alone, 39 bases in frame from the first base. V sheds 3 bases and J sheds 8 bases, leaving 10 bases between their ends. The germline V gene (reference sequence) specifies PRHDT as CDR1 and FYEKMQ as CDR2. With all but the CDR3 taken from the reference TRBV13 and TRBJ2-2 genes, the full variable domain is: AAGVIQSPRHLIKEKRETATLKCYPIPRHDTVYWYQQGPGQDPQFLISFYEKMQSDKGSIPDRFSAQQFSDYHSELNMSSLELGDSALYFCASSLGLQGELFFGEGSRLTVL.